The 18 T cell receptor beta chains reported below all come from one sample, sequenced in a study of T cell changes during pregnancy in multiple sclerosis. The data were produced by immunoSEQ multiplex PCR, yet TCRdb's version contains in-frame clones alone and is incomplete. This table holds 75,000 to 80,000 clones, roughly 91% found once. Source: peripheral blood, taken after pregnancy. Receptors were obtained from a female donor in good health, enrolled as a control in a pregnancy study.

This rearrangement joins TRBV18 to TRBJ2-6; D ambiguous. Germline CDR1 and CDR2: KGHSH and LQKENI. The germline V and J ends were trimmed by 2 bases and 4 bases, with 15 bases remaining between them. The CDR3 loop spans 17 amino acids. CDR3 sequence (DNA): TGTGCCAGCTCACCAAGCGTCCCCTCTCCCGGGGCCAACGTCCTGACTTTC. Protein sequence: CASSPSVPSPGANVLTF.

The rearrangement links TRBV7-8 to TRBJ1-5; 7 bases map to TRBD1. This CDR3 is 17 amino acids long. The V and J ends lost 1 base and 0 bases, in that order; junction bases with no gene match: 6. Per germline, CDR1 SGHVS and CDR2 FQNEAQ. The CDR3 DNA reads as TGTGCCAGCAGCTTAGTGGCAGGGGGAGATAGCAATCAGCCCCAGCATTTT. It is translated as CASSLVAGGDSNQPQHF.

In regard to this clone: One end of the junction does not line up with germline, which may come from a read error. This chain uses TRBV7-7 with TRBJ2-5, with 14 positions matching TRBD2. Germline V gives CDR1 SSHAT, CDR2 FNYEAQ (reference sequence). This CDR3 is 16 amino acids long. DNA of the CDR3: TGTGCTAGCAGCTTCGGACTAGCGGGGGGTGGGGAGACCCAGTACTTC. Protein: CASSFGLAGGGETQYF.

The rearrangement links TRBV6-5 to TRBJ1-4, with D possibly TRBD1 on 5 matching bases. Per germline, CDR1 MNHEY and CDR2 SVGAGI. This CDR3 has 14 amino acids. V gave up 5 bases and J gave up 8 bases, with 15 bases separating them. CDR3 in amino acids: CASSPLPGGEKLFF. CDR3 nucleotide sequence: TGTGCCAGCAGTCCCCTCCCGGGGGGAGAAAAACTGTTTTTT.

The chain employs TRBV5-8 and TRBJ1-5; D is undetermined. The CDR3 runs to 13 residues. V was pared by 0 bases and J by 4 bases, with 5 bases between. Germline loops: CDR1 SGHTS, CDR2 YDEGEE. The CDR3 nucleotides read TGTGCCAGCAGCTTGGACGGGAATCAGCCCCAGCATTTT. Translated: CASSLDGNQPQHF.

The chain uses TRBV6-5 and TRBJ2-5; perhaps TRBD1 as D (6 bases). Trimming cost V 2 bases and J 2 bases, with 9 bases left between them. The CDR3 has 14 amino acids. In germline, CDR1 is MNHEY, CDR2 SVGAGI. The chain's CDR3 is CASSYATGQETQYF. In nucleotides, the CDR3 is TGTGCCAGCAGTTACGCCACAGGGCAAGAGACCCAGTACTTC.

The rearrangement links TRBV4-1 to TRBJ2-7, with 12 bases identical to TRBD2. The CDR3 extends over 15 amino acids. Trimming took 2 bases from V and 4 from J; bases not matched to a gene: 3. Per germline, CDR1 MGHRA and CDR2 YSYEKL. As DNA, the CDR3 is TGCGCCAGCAGCCAATCACTAGCGGGAGGATACGAGCAGTACTTC. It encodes CASSQSLAGGYEQYF.

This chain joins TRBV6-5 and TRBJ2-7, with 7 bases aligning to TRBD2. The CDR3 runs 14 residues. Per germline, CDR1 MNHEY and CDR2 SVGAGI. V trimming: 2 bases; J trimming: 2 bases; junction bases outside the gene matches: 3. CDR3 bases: TGTGCCAGCAGTTACGCTAGCGGAACCTACGAGCAGTACTTC. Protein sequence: CASSYASGTYEQYF.

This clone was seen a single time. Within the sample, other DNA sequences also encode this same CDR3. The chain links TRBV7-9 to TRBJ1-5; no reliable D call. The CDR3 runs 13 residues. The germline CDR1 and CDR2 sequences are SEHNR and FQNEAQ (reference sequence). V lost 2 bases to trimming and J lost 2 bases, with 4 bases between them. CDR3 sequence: CASSLSGNQPQHF. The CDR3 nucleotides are TGTGCCAGCAGCTTATCCGGCAATCAGCCCCAGCATTTT.

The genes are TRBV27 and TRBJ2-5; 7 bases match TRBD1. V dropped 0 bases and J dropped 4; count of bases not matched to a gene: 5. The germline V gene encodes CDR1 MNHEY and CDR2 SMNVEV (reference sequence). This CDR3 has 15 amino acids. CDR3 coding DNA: TGTGCCAGCAGTTTATCGCGACAGGGCCGAGAGACCCAGTACTTC. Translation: CASSLSRQGRETQYF.

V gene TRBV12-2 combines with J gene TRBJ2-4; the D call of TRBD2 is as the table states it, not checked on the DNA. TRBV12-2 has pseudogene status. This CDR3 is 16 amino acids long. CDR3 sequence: CASRRRRTRHKNIQYF. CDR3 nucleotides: TGTGCAAGTCGTAGAAGGCGAACGCGGCATAAAAACATTCAGTACTTC.

The CDR3 bases are TGTGCCAGTAGTATTCGGGACAGGGGTTCGGACGAGCAGTACTTC. As protein: CASSIRDRGSDEQYF. The chain combines TRBV19 with TRBJ2-7, with 10 bases matching TRBD1. V shed 3 bases and J 5 bases; nucleotides not matched to a gene: 7. The V gene's germline CDR1 is LNHDA and CDR2 SQIVND (reference sequence). The CDR3 is 15 residues long.

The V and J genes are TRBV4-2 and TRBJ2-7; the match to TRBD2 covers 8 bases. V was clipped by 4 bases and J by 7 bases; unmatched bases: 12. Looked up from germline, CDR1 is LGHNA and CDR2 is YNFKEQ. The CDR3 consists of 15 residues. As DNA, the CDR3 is TGTGCCAGCAGCCGACCGGGACTAGGGAGTGAGGAGCAGTACTTC. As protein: CASSRPGLGSEEQYF.

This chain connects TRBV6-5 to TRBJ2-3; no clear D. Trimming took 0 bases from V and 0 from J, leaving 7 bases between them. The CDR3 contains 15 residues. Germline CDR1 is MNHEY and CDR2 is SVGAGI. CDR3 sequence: CASSYSRGSTDTQYF. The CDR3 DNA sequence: TGTGCCAGCAGTTACTCGCGAGGCAGCACAGATACGCAGTATTTT.

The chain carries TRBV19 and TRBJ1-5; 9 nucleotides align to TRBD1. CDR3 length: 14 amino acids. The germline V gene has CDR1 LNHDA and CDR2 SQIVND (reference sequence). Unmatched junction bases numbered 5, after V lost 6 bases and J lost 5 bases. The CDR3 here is CASRETGGHQPQHF. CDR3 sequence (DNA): TGTGCCAGTAGGGAGACAGGGGGGCATCAGCCCCAGCATTTT. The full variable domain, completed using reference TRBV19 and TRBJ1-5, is DGGITQSPKYLFRKEGQNVTLSCEQNLNHDAMYWYRQDPGQGLRLIYYSQIVNDFQKGDIAEGYSVSREKKESFPLTVTSAQKNPTAFYLCASRETGGHQPQHFGDGTRLSIL.

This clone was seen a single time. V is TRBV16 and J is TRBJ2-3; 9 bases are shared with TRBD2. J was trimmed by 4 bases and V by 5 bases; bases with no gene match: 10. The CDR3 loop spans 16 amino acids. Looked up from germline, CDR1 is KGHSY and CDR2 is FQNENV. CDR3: CASSKPRGGVADTQYF. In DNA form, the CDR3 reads TGTGCCAGCAGCAAACCGCGGGGGGGCGTAGCAGATACGCAGTATTTT.

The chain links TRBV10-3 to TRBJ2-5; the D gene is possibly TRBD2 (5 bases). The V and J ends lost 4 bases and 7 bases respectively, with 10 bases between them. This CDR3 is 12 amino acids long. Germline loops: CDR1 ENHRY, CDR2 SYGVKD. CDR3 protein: CAISGTGPTQYF. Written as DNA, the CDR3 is TGTGCCATCAGTGGGACTGGCCCGACCCAGTACTTC.

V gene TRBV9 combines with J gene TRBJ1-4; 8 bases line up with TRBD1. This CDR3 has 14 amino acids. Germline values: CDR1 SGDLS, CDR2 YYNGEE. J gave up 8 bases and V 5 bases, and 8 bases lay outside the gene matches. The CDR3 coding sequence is TGTGCCAGCAGTGTGGGGACAGGACGAGAAAAACTGTTTTTT. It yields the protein CASSVGTGREKLFF. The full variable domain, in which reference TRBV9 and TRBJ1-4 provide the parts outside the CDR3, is DSGVTQTPKHLITATGQRVTLRCSPRSGDLSVYWYQQSLDQGLQFLIQYYNGEERAKGNILERFSAQQFPDLHSELNLSSLELGDSALYFCASSVGTGREKLFFGSGTQLSVL.